This T cell receptor beta chain derives from a study of sequential checkpoint blockade in melanoma. About the study: Randomization was 1:1 between first-line nivolumab→ipilimumab and ipilimumab→nivolumab. Both treatment sequences were followed by maintenance nivolumab.

Sequencing was performed with immunoSEQ multiplex PCR; in TCRdb, only in-frame clones are kept and a portion is missing. The sample carries 35,000 to 50,000 clones, 75% to 90% recorded once. Treatment described: randomized to nivolumab then ipilimumab (arm A) or the reverse (arm B). Patients had received no earlier DNA-damaging chemotherapy. Live CD3+CD8+ CD19− CD56− cells were sorted from PBMCs. The CDR3 has 16 amino acids. CDR1 and CDR2 (germline): SEHNR, FQNEAQ (reference sequence). With 4 bases clipped from V and 7 bases from J, the junction kept 7 bases outside the gene matches. The rearrangement uses TRBV7-9 and TRBJ2-1, with 13 positions matching TRBD2. Material: CD8+ T cells sorted from blood (inferred from file names), obtained from a patient given nivolumab and ipilimumab in sequence. This TCR derives from a human donor with melanoma. CDR3: CASSSGTSGRGNEQFF. CDR3 sequence (DNA): TGTGCCAGCAGCTCCGGCACTAGCGGGAGGGGTAATGAGCAGTTCTTC.